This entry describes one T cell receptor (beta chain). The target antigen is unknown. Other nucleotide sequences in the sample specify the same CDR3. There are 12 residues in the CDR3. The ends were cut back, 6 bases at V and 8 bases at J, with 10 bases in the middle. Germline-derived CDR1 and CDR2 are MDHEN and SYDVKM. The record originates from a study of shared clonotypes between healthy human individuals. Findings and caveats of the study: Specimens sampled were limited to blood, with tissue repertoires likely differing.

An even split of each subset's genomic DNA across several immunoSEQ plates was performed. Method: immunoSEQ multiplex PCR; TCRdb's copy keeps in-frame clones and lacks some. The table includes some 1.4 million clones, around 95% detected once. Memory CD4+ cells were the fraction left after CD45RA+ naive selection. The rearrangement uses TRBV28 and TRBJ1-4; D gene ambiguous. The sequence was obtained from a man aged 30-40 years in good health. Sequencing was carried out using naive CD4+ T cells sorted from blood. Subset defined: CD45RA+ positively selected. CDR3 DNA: TGTGCCAGCAGCTTAGTAGGAGAAAAACTGTTTTTT. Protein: CASSLVGEKLFF. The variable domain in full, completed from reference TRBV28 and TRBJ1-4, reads DVKVTQSSRYLVKRTGEKVFLECVQDMDHENMFWYRQDPGLGLRLIYFSYDVKMKEKGDIPEGYSVSREKKERFSLILESASTNQTSMYLCASSLVGEKLFFGSGTQLSVL.